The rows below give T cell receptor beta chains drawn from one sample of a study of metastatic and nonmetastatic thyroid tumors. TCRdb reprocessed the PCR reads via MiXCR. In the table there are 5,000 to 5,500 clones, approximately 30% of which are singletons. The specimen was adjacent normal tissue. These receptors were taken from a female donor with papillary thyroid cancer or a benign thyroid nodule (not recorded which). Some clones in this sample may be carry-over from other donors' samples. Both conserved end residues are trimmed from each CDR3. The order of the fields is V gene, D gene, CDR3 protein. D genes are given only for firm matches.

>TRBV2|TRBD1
VSSRSGTVYSGANVLT
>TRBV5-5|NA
ASSLVETTNEKLF
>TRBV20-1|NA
SANTDSYEQY
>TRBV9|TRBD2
ASSAGGVAEQY
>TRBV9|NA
ASSVAGKDTQY
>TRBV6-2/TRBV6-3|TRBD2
ASSYRLAGGNEQF
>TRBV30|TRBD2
AWDRLAGGEQF
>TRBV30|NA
AWSGTGQSNYGYT
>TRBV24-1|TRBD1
ATSDARTGFLDTQY
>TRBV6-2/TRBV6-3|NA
ASSIRQTTGELF
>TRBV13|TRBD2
ASSLTSGGKTGELF
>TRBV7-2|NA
ASSFAGVEKLF
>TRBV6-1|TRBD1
ASRESGQGFSTTEAF
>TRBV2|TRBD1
ASSGGQGYNEQF
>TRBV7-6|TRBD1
ASSLGQGNTGELF
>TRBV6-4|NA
ASSVGGGNTESF
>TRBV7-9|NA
ASSWGPQNTEAF
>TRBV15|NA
ATSRDLGFMAEQY
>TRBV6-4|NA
ASSKWGQGGGNEQF
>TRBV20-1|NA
SARGAFLEQY
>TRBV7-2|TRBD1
ASGGRQGRVFEAF
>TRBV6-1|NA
ASSMGAGDTYEQY
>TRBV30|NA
AWSSTTGEQY
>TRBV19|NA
AISDTGPGDLF
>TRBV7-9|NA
AMSSSCNEQF
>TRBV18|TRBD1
ASSPPGQGTNTEAF
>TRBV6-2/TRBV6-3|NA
ASSASSSYNEQF
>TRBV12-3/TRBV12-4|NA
ASSSFGGNTEAF